The 9 T cell receptor beta chains in this list originate from one sample, sequenced in a study of cytomegalovirus exposure and HLA in healthy donors. PCR primers comprised 60 Vbeta and 13 Jbeta primers. Method: immunoSEQ multiplex PCR; TCRdb's copy keeps in-frame clones and lacks some. The sample contains about 160,000 clones, around 60% of which appear only once. Sequencing was carried out using PBMCs. These receptors all stem from an older woman in good health and CMV-seropositive.

This chain connects TRBV7-2 to TRBJ1-4; 7 bases agree with TRBD1. Germline CDR1 reads SGHTA; CDR2 reads FQGNSA. This CDR3 spans 14 amino acids. V shed 3 bases, J shed 8 bases, and the junction held 6 bases outside the gene matches. The CDR3 protein is CASSLQGVAEKLFF. CDR3 bases: TGTGCCAGCAGCTTGCAGGGGGTAGCGGAAAAACTGTTTTTT.

This clone has just a few counts. The chain has TRBV6-5 and TRBJ2-7; 13 bases align to TRBD2. The CDR3 has 15 residues. The V gene end was trimmed by 4 bases and the J gene end by 2 bases; junction bases not matched to a gene: 2. Germline-derived CDR1 and CDR2 are MNHEY and SVGAGI. CDR3 sequence (DNA): TGTGCCAGCAGTTCGACTAGCGGGAGGCCCTACGAGCAGTACTTC. Translating gives CASSSTSGRPYEQYF.

The chain couples TRBV27 to TRBJ1-1; 7 nucleotides line up with TRBD1. This CDR3 region has 14 residues. V lost 6 bases, J lost 1 base, and 5 bases stayed unmatched. Germline V gene data show CDR1 as MNHEY and CDR2 as SMNVEV (reference sequence). CDR3 protein: CASSRQGRNTEAFF. The CDR3 DNA sequence: TGTGCCAGCAGCCGACAGGGAAGGAACACTGAAGCTTTCTTT.

This CDR3 reads CSVYTLNEQFF. As DNA, the CDR3 is TGCAGCGTGTATACTCTAAATGAGCAGTTCTTC. J is TRBJ2-1 and V is TRBV29-1; unclear D gene. The CDR3 sequence is 11 residues long. Germline CDR1 SQVTM, CDR2 ANQGSEA. V shed 6 bases and J shed 7 bases, with 10 bases lying between them.

V usage is TRBV5-6 and J usage is TRBJ2-3; TRBD2 matches 8 bases. The CDR3 consists of 16 residues. V was clipped by 4 bases and J by 3 bases; unmatched bases: 10. Per germline, CDR1 SGHDT and CDR2 YYEEEE. The CDR3 bases are TGTGCCAGCAGCGATAGCGGGGTGGCTAGTACAGATACGCAGTATTTT. This encodes CASSDSGVASTDTQYF.

The chain joins TRBV30 to TRBJ2-7; a weak D match, TRBD1 (6 bases). V was clipped by 2 bases and J by 5 bases, with 13 bases between them. Per the germline V gene, CDR1 is GTSNPN and CDR2 is SVGIG (reference sequence). CDR3 length equals 13 residues. The CDR3 bases are TGTGCCTGGAGTAGGGGGATTTTGGACGAGCAGTACTTC. Protein product: CAWSRGILDEQYF.

This clone was seen a few times. V is TRBV4-3 and J is TRBJ2-1, with 8 bases aligning to TRBD2. Germline loops: CDR1 LGHNA, CDR2 YSLEER. The CDR3 loop spans 15 amino acids. With 1 base clipped from V and 9 bases from J, the junction kept 8 bases outside the gene matches. The CDR3 DNA reads as TGCGCCAGCAGCCAAGTCGCCGGGAGGGCCGGTGAGCAGTTCTTC. Translation gives CASSQVAGRAGEQFF.

This clone has more than one count but fewer than ten. The J gene is TRBJ2-5, the V gene TRBV7-2, with TRBD1 identical over 7 bases. The V and J ends lost 5 bases and 5 bases, in that order; junction bases with no gene match: 8. Germline V gene data show CDR1 as SGHTA and CDR2 as FQGNSA. CDR3 size: 14 residues. This chain's CDR3 is CASSPQGVGETQYF. Written as DNA, the CDR3 is TGTGCCAGCAGCCCTCAGGGGGTTGGGGAGACCCAGTACTTC.

The genes are TRBV5-1 and TRBJ2-5; 8 nucleotides align to TRBD2. J lost 4 bases, V lost 0 bases, and 2 bases had no gene match. CDR1 and CDR2 from the germline V gene are SGHRS and YFSETQ. There are 14 residues in the CDR3. The CDR3 spells CASSLESGRETQYF. In nucleotides, the CDR3 is TGCGCCAGCAGCTTGGAAAGCGGGAGAGAGACCCAGTACTTC.